Reported below is one T cell receptor beta chain. TCRdb ran MiXCR on the 5' RACE reads and lists one entry per CDR3 protein. This table holds about 160,000 distinct CDR3 sequences, 15% to 20% found once. This specimen comes from a study of CD8 T cells in ankylosing spondylitis. The CDR3 contains 14 residues. CDR1 and CDR2 from the germline V gene are SQVTM and ANQGSEA. The junction had 11 bases not matched to a gene; V was cut back by 7 bases and J by 4 bases. The rearrangement uses TRBV29-1 and TRBJ1-1; 8 positions match TRBD1. The TCR was taken from a male donor with ankylosing spondylitis or in good health (not recorded which). Sequencing input: blood, either unsorted or a sorted T cell fraction (not recorded which). CDR3 sequence: CSAVRGRAGTEAFF. The CDR3 region has the DNA TGCAGCGCAGTCAGGGGGCGCGCAGGCACTGAAGCTTTCTTT.